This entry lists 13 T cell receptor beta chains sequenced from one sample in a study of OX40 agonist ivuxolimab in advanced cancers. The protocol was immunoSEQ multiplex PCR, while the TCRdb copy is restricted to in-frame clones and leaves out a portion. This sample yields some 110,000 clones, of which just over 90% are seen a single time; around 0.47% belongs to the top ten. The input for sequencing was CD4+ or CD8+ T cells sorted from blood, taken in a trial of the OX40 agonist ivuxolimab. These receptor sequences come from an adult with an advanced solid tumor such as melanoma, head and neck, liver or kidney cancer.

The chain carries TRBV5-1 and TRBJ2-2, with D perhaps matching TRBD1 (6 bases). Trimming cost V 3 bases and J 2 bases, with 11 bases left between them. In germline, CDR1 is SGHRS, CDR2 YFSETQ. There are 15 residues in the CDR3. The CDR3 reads CASSSRTENTGELFF. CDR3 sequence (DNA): TGCGCCAGCAGCTCAAGGACAGAAAACACCGGGGAGCTGTTTTTT.

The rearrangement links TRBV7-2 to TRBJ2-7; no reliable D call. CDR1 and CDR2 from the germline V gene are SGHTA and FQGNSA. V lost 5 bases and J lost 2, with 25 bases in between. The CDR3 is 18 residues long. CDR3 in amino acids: CASSRRRRLVGNPYEQYF. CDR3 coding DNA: TGTGCCAGCAGCCGGCGGCGCAGGTTGGTAGGTAATCCCTACGAGCAGTACTTC.

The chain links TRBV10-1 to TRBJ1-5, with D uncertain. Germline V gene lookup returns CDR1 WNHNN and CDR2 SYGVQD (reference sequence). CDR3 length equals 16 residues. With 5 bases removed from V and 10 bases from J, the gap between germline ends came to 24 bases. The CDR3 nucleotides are TGCGCCAGCAGTAGCAAACAGATCGGGAAGAAATGTCCCCAGCATTTT. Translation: CASSSKQIGKKCPQHF.

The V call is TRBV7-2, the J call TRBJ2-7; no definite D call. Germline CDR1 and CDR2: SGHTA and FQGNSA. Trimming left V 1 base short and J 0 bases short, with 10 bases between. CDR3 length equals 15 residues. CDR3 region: CASSLVRPSSYEQYF. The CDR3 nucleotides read TGTGCCAGCAGCTTAGTGCGGCCTAGCTCCTACGAGCAGTACTTC.

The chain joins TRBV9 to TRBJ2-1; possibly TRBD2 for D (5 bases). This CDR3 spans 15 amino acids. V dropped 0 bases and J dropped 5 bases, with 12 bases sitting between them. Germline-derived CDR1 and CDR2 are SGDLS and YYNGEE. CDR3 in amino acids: CASSVELVGDNEQFF. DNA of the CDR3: TGTGCCAGCAGCGTAGAACTAGTCGGCGACAATGAGCAGTTCTTC.

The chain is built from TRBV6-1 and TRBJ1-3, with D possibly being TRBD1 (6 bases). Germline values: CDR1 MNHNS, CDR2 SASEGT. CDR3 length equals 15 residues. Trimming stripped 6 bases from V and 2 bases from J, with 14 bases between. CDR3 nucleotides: TGTGCCAGCAGGCCGACAGGCTATGCTGGAAACACCATATATTTT. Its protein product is CASRPTGYAGNTIYF.

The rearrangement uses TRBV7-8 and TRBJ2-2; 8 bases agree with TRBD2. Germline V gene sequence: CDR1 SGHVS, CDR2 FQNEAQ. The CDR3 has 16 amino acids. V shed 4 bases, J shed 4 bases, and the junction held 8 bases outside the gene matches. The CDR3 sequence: CASSSTSGSPTGELFF. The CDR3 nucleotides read TGTGCCAGCAGCTCAACTAGCGGTTCCCCCACCGGGGAGCTGTTTTTT.

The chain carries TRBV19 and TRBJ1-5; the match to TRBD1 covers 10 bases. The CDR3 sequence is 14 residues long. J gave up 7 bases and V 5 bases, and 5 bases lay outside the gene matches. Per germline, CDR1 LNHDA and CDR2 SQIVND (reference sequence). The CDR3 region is CASSETGGGQPQHF. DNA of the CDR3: TGTGCCAGTAGTGAGACAGGGGGCGGCCAGCCCCAGCATTTT.

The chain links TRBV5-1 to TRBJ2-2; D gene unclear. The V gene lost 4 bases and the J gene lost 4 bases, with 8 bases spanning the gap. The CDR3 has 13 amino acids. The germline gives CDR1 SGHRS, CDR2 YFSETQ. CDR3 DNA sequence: TGCGCCAGCAGCCCCGCGTTCACCGGGGAGCTGTTTTTT. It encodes CASSPAFTGELFF.

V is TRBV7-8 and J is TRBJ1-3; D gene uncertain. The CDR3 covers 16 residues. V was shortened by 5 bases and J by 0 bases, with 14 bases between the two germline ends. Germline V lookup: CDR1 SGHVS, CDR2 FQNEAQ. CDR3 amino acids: CASSPPPPSSGNTIYF. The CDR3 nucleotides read TGTGCCAGCAGCCCTCCCCCCCCCAGCTCTGGAAACACCATATATTTT.

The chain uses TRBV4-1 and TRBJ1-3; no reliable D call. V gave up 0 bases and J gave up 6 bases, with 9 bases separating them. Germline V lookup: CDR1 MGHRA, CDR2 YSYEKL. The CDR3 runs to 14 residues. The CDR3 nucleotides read TGCGCCAGCAGCCAAGACCAGACCCAAAACACCATATATTTT. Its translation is CASSQDQTQNTIYF.

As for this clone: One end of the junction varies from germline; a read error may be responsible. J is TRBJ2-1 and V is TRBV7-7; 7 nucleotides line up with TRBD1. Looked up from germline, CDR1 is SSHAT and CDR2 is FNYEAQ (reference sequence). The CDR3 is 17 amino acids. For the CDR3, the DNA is TGTGCTAGCAGCCCTCATCACAGGGGATCGGCCTACAATGAGCAGTTCTTC. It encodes CASSPHHRGSAYNEQFF.

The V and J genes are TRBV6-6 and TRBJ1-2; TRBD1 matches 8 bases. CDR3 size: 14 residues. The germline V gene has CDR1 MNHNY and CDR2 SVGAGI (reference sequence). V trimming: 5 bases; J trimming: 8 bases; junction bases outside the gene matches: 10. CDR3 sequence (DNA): TGTGCCAGCAGTCCCCCCGACAGGGGAGCCGGCTACACCTTC. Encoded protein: CASSPPDRGAGYTF.